The 26 T cell receptor beta chains reported below all come from one sample, sequenced in a study of cytomegalovirus exposure and HLA in healthy donors. The PCR was carried out with 60 Vbeta primers and 13 Jbeta primers. Sequencing was performed with immunoSEQ multiplex PCR; in TCRdb, only in-frame clones are kept and a portion is missing. The data hold nearly 200,000 clones, with 82% observed a single time. Sequencing was carried out using PBMCs. These receptors were collected from a boy younger than 10 in good health and CMV-seronegative.

The chain couples TRBV7-9 to TRBJ1-5; D not resolved. The V gene lost 1 base and the J gene lost 0 bases, with 7 bases spanning the gap. Germline assignment: CDR1 SEHNR and CDR2 FQNEAQ (reference sequence). The length of the CDR3 is 15 residues. CDR3 coding DNA: TGTGCCAGCAGCTTAGGCTCCTATAGCAATCAGCCCCAGCATTTT. It codes for CASSLGSYSNQPQHF.

This chain links TRBV19 with TRBJ2-3; D not resolved. CDR1 is LNHDA and CDR2 is SQIVND in the germline V gene (reference sequence). CDR3 length: 14 residues. Deletions cut 5 bases from V and 2 bases from J, with 11 bases between. CDR3 coding DNA: TGTGCCAGTAGTCGGTCGGTTTTCACAGATACGCAGTATTTT. It encodes CASSRSVFTDTQYF. The whole variable domain, filled in from reference TRBV19 and TRBJ2-3, reads DGGITQSPKYLFRKEGQNVTLSCEQNLNHDAMYWYRQDPGQGLRLIYYSQIVNDFQKGDIAEGYSVSREKKESFPLTVTSAQKNPTAFYLCASSRSVFTDTQYFGPGTRLTVL.

A word on this clone: The same CDR3 arises from other DNA sequences in this sample as well. The chain recombines TRBV27 with TRBJ1-5; the match to TRBD1 covers 8 bases. In germline, CDR1 is MNHEY, CDR2 SMNVEV (reference sequence). V shed 6 bases, J shed 1 base, and the junction held 17 bases outside the gene matches. This CDR3 comprises 19 residues. The CDR3 reads CASSPRGGWRTGSNQPQHF. The CDR3 coding sequence is TGTGCCAGCAGCCCACGTGGGGGATGGCGGACAGGGAGCAATCAGCCCCAGCATTTT.

CDR3: CASSHFGSGGTGENIQYF. As DNA, the CDR3 is TGTGCCAGCAGCCACTTCGGGAGCGGGGGGACGGGCGAAAACATTCAGTACTTC. The chain combines TRBV11-1 with TRBJ2-4, with TRBD2 matching 9 bases. V gave up 5 bases and J gave up 5 bases; unmatched junction bases: 16. The CDR3 extends over 18 amino acids. Germline assignment: CDR1 SGHAT and CDR2 FQDESV (reference sequence).

The CDR3: CASGNRESNEKLFF. The CDR3 region has the DNA TGTGCCAGCGGAAACAGGGAGTCTAATGAAAAACTGTTTTTT. This chain connects TRBV7-6 to TRBJ1-4; possibly TRBD1 for D (6 bases). Germline CDR1 reads SGHVS; CDR2 reads FNYEAQ. The V end lost 8 bases, the J end lost 3 bases, and 13 bases lay between the germline ends. The CDR3 extends over 14 amino acids.

This clone was counted only a few times. The chain uses TRBV9 and TRBJ2-1, with 12 positions matching TRBD2. V was clipped by 0 bases and J by 10 bases; unmatched bases: 5. CDR3 size: 15 residues. Germline assignment: CDR1 SGDLS and CDR2 YYNGEE. The CDR3 DNA sequence: TGTGCCAGCAGCGTAGGACTAGCGGGGGCCTTGGAGCAGTTCTTC. It encodes CASSVGLAGALEQFF.

This chain uses TRBV7-9 with TRBJ1-6; TRBD1 matches 9 bases. The length of the CDR3 is 14 residues. Germline trimming cut 5 bases from V and 9 bases from J; bases unmatched to any gene: 5. Germline V gene data show CDR1 as SEHNR and CDR2 as FQNEAQ (reference sequence). The CDR3 DNA reads as TGTGCCAGCAGCCCGGGACAGGGAGGTTCACCCCTCCACTTT. Its translation is CASSPGQGGSPLHF.

The J gene is TRBJ1-2, the V gene TRBV5-1, with no clear D. Trimming shortened V by 0 bases and J by 4 bases, and 16 bases separated the two germline ends. Per germline, CDR1 SGHRS and CDR2 YFSETQ. This CDR3 region has 16 residues. The CDR3 coding sequence is TGCGCCAGCAGCTTGGCCGGGAGGCCCCGGGGCTATGGCTACACCTTC. It specifies CASSLAGRPRGYGYTF.

The genes are TRBV7-2 and TRBJ2-6; no firm D call. Germline CDR1 SGHTA, CDR2 FQGNSA. This CDR3 comprises 14 residues. Trimming cost V 3 bases and J 1 base, with 4 bases left between them. CDR3 residues: CASSFTSGANVLTF. The CDR3 DNA sequence: TGTGCCAGCAGCTTTACATCTGGGGCCAACGTCCTGACTTTC. Using reference TRBV7-2 and TRBJ2-6 for the parts outside the CDR3, the full variable domain is GAGVSQSPSNKVTEKGKDVELRCDPISGHTALYWYRQSLGQGLEFLIYFQGNSAPDKSGLPSDRFSAERTGGSVSTLTIQRTQQEDSAVYLCASSFTSGANVLTFGAGSRLTVL.

V gene TRBV7-2 combines with J gene TRBJ2-1, with a tentative D call TRBD1 (6 bases). Germline V CDR1 and CDR2: SGHTA, FQGNSA. The V end was cut by 4 bases, the J end by 0 bases, with 13 bases between. The CDR3 is made up of 16 amino acids. The CDR3 region is CASSSRADSSYNEQFF. The CDR3 region has the DNA TGTGCCAGCAGCTCCAGAGCGGACAGCTCCTACAATGAGCAGTTCTTC.

This clone was seen a handful of times. J is TRBJ2-6 and V is TRBV5-4; D might be TRBD2 (6 bases). The CDR3 contains 15 residues. The germline V and J ends were trimmed by 3 bases and 0 bases, with 7 bases remaining between them. Germline CDR1 and CDR2: SGHNT and YYREEE (reference sequence). CDR3 DNA sequence: TGTGCCAGCAGCTGGGGGGTCTCTGGGGCCAACGTCCTGACTTTC. Translated: CASSWGVSGANVLTF.

The chain's CDR3 is CASSQVGRGVIAGYGYTF. In DNA form, the CDR3 reads TGTGCCAGCAGCCAAGTAGGGCGGGGGGTTATAGCTGGCTATGGCTACACCTTC. The V and J genes are TRBV4-2 and TRBJ1-2; D may be TRBD1 (5 bases). The CDR3 spans 18 residues. Between the trimmed V and J ends, which lost 1 base and 4 bases, there was a span of 22 bases. The V gene's germline CDR1 is LGHNA and CDR2 YNFKEQ.

This clone has only one observation. The chain employs TRBV13 and TRBJ1-3, with D possibly being TRBD1 (5 bases). The length of the CDR3 is 14 residues. V gave up 2 bases and J gave up 0 bases, with 5 bases separating them. Germline values: CDR1 PRHDT, CDR2 FYEKMQ (reference sequence). The CDR3 is CASSLQGSGNTIYF. The DNA for the CDR3 is TGTGCCAGCAGCTTACAGGGCTCTGGAAACACCATATATTTT.

This clone has a handful of counts. This rearrangement joins TRBV30 to TRBJ1-1; D ambiguous. Trimming stripped 5 bases from V and 1 base from J, with 8 bases between. The CDR3 sequence is 12 residues long. Germline V gene sequence: CDR1 GTSNPN, CDR2 SVGIG (reference sequence). CDR3 in amino acids: CAWGSGNTEAFF. The CDR3 region has the DNA TGTGCCTGGGGATCAGGGAACACTGAAGCTTTCTTT.

The chain uses TRBV5-6 and TRBJ2-5; 12 bases align to TRBD2. V dropped 7 bases and J dropped 1; count of bases not matched to a gene: 5. The CDR3 is made up of 15 amino acids. Germline V gene sequence: CDR1 SGHDT, CDR2 YYEEEE. The DNA of the CDR3 is TGTGCCAGCGGCACTAGCGGGGGGACCCAAGAGACCCAGTACTTC. This gives the protein CASGTSGGTQETQYF.

The gene calls are TRBV11-2 and TRBJ2-5; D is unclear. This CDR3 comprises 13 residues. V gave up 2 bases and J gave up 2 bases, with 6 bases separating them. Looked up from germline, CDR1 is SGHAT and CDR2 is FQNNGV. CDR3 residues: CASSLPSQETQYF. The CDR3 DNA reads as TGTGCCAGCAGCTTACCCAGTCAAGAGACCCAGTACTTC.

The chain couples TRBV4-1 to TRBJ1-1, with D possibly matching TRBD1 (6 bases). Trimming took off 4 bases at V and 3 bases at J, with 12 bases between the two ends. From germline, CDR1 is MGHRA and CDR2 YSYEKL. The CDR3 totals 14 residues. The CDR3 bases are TGCGCCAGCAGCCCTCAGGGGCGTGACACTGAAGCTTTCTTT. Translating it yields CASSPQGRDTEAFF.

The V and J genes are TRBV11-2 and TRBJ2-7, with 7 bases identical to TRBD2. Trimming cost V 0 bases and J 5 bases; bases outside gene matches: 1. The CDR3 totals 13 residues. Germline-derived CDR1 and CDR2 are SGHAT and FQNNGV. In DNA form, the CDR3 reads TGTGCCAGCAGCTTAGACGGGGGGAACGAGCAGTACTTC. Its translation is CASSLDGGNEQYF.

The gene calls are TRBV5-4 and TRBJ1-1; 8 bases align to TRBD1. The CDR3 is 15 amino acids. CDR1 is SGHNT and CDR2 is YYREEE in the germline V gene (reference sequence). The V segment lost 5 bases and the J segment 5 bases; nucleotides outside the gene matches: 11. In DNA, the CDR3 is TGTGCCAGCAGAACGGCGCAGGGGGCGAGAACTGAAGCTTTCTTT. Protein: CASRTAQGARTEAFF.

The count of this clone is one. The chain links TRBV5-1 to TRBJ2-1; 7 bases line up with TRBD1. V gave up 3 bases and J gave up 4 bases; unmatched junction bases: 7. The length of the CDR3 is 15 residues. CDR1 and CDR2 (germline): SGHRS, YFSETQ. CDR3 in DNA: TGCGCCAGCAGCTCGGAGACAGGGAAGTACAATGAGCAGTTCTTC. It is translated as CASSSETGKYNEQFF.

This sequence joins TRBV6-5 and TRBJ1-2, with 9 bases matching TRBD1. Trimming removed 6 bases from V and 8 bases from J; junction bases left unmatched: 7. The CDR3 consists of 13 residues. Looked up from germline, CDR1 is MNHEY and CDR2 is SVGAGI. The CDR3 loop reads CASRRGTGWGYTF. The CDR3 bases are TGTGCCAGCAGAAGAGGGACAGGGTGGGGCTACACCTTC.

This chain joins TRBV30 and TRBJ1-6, with 8 bases aligning to TRBD1. The germline V gene encodes CDR1 GTSNPN and CDR2 SVGIG (reference sequence). Germline trimming cut 8 bases from V and 17 bases from J; bases unmatched to any gene: 11. This CDR3 comprises 11 residues. The CDR3 spells CAGVNRGLVHF. For the CDR3, the DNA is TGTGCCGGAGTTAACAGGGGGTTGGTCCACTTT.

This chain joins TRBV19 and TRBJ2-1; TRBD2 is a possible D gene (5 bases). Germline V gives CDR1 LNHDA, CDR2 SQIVND (reference sequence). V lost 1 base to trimming and J lost 3 bases, with 7 bases between them. The CDR3 runs to 14 residues. CDR3 protein: CASSIAGYYNEQFF. Here the CDR3 DNA reads TGTGCCAGTAGTATAGCGGGGTACTACAATGAGCAGTTCTTC.

The V and J genes are TRBV7-2 and TRBJ2-7, with TRBD2 matching over 13 bases. Trimming cost V 5 bases and J 4 bases; bases outside gene matches: 8. This CDR3 comprises 16 residues. In germline, CDR1 is SGHTA, CDR2 FQGNSA. The CDR3 region is CASSLRTSGGIYEQYF. The CDR3 DNA reads TGTGCCAGCAGCCTGCGGACTAGCGGGGGTATATACGAGCAGTACTTC.

There are a few counts of this clone. This chain connects TRBV21-1 to TRBJ2-7; the listed D gene, TRBD2, was not tested against the DNA. TRBV21-1 is classified as a pseudogene. CDR3 length: 18 residues. The CDR3 DNA sequence: TGTGCCAGCAGAACGGGGAGCGGGGGGGGCCCGTCGTCCTACGAGCAGTACTTC. Its protein product is CASRTGSGGGPSSYEQYF.

J is TRBJ2-2 and V is TRBV19; TRBD1 matches 9 bases. The CDR3 has 14 residues. The V gene end was trimmed by 6 bases and the J gene end by 4 bases; junction bases not matched to a gene: 3. CDR1 and CDR2 (germline): LNHDA, SQIVND (reference sequence). The CDR3 region has the DNA TGTGCCAGTAGCGACAGGGGGACCACCGGGGAGCTGTTTTTT. Protein: CASSDRGTTGELFF.